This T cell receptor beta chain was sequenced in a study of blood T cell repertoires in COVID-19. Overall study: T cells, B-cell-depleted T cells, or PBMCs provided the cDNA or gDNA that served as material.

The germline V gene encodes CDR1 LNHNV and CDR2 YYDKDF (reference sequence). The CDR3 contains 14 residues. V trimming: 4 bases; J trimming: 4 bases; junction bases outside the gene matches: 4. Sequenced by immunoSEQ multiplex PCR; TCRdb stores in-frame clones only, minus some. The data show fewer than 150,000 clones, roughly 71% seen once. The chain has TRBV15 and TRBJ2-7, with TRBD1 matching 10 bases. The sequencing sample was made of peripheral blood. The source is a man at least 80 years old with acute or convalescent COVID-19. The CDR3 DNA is TGTGCCACCAGCATTGACAGGGGGCGATACGAGCAGTACTTC. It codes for CATSIDRGRYEQYF. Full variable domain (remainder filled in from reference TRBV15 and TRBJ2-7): DAMVIQNPRYQVTQFGKPVTLSCSQTLNHNVMYWYQQKSSQAPKLLFHYYDKDFNNEADTPDNFQSRRPNTSFCFLDIRSPGLGDTAMYLCATSIDRGRYEQYFGPGTRLTVT.